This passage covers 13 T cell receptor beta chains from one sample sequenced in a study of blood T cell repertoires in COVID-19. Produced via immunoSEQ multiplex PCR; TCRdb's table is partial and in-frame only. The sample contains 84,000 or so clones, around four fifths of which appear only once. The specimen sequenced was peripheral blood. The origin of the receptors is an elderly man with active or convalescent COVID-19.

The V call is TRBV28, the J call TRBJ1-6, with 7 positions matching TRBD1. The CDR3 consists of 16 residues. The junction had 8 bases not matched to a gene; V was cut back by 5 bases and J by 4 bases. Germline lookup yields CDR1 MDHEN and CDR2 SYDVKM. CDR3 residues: CASSPGGQAYNSPLHF. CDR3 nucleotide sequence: TGTGCCAGCAGTCCAGGGGGACAAGCATATAATTCACCCCTCCACTTT.

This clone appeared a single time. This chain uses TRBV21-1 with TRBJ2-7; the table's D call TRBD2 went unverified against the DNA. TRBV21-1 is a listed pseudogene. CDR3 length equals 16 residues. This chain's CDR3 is CASSKSPTSGNYEQYV. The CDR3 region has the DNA TGTGCCAGCAGCAAAAGTCCGACTAGCGGGAACTACGAGCAGTACGTC.

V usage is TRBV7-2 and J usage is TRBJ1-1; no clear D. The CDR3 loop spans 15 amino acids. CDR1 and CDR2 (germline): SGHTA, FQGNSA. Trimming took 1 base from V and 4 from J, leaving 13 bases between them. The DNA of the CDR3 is TGTGCCAGCAGCTTAGGGTCGGGGAGTGGCACTGAAGCTTTCTTT. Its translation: CASSLGSGSGTEAFF.

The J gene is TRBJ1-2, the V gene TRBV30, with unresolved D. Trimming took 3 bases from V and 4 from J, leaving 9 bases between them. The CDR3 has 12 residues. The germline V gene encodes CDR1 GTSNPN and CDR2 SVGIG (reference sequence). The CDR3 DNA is TGTGCCTGGAGGGAGGCTTCCTATGGCTACACCTTC. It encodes CAWREASYGYTF. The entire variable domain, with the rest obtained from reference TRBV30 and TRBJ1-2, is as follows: SQTIHQWPATLVQPVGSPLSLECTVEGTSNPNLYWYRQAAGRGLQLLFYSVGIGQISSEVPQNLSASRPQDRQFILSSKKLLLSDSGFYLCAWREASYGYTFGSGTRLTVV.

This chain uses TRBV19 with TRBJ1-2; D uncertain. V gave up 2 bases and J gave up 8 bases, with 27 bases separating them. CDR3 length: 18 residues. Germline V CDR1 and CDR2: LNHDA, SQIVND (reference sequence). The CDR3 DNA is TGTGCCAGTAGTATAAGGGCGGCTGGGGTCGGACTCTCCGGGGGCTACACCTTC. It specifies CASSIRAAGVGLSGGYTF.

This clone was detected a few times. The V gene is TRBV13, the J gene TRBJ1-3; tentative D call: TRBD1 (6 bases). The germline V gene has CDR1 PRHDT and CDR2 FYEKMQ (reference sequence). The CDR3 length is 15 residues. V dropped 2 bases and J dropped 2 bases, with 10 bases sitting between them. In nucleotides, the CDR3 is TGTGCCAGCAGCTTAAGGTCAGGGGCTGGAAACACCATATATTTT. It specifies CASSLRSGAGNTIYF. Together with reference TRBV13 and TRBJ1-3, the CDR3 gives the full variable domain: AAGVIQSPRHLIKEKRETATLKCYPIPRHDTVYWYQQGPGQDPQFLISFYEKMQSDKGSIPDRFSAQQFSDYHSELNMSSLELGDSALYFCASSLRSGAGNTIYFGEGSWLTVV.

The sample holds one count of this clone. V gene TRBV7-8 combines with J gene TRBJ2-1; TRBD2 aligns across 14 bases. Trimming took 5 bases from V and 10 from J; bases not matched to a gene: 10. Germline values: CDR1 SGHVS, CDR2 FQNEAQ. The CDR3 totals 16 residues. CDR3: CASSPRLAGGPLEQFF. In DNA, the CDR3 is TGTGCCAGCAGCCCCAGACTAGCGGGGGGGCCGTTGGAGCAGTTCTTC.

The CDR3 is CASSQGRPGYEQFF. DNA of the CDR3: TGTGCCAGCAGCCAAGGTCGTCCGGGTTATGAGCAGTTCTTC. This chain links TRBV3-1 (or the pseudogene TRBV3-2) with TRBJ2-1; D unclear. Trimming shortened V by 1 base and J by 8 bases, and 12 bases separated the two germline ends. CDR3 size: 14 residues. The V gene's germline CDR1 is LGHDT and CDR2 YNNKEL (reference sequence).

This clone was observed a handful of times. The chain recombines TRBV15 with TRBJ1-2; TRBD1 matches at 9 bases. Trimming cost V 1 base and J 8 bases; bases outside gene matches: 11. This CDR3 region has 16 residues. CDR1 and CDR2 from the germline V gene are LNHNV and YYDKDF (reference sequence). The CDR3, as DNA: TGTGCCACCAGCAGAGGCCTCCGGGACAGGGAGGAAGGCTACACCTTC. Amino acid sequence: CATSRGLRDREEGYTF.

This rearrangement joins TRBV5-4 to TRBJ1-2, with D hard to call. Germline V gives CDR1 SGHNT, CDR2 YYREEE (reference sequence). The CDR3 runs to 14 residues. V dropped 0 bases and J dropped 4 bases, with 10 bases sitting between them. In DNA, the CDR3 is TGTGCCAGCAGCTTGGAGGCAGGCCGCTATGGCTACACCTTC. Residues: CASSLEAGRYGYTF.

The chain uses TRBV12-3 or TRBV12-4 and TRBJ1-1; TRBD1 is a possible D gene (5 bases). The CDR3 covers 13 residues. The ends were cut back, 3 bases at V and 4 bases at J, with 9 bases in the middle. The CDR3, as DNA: TGTGCCAGCAGTTTCGACAGTGTCACTGAAGCTTTCTTT. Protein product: CASSFDSVTEAFF.

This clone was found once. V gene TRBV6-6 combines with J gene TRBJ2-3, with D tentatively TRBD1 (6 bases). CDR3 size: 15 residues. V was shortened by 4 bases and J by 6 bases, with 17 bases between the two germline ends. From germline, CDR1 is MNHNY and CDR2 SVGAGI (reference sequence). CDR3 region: CASSFRSGVSDTQYF. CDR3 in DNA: TGTGCCAGCAGTTTTCGTTCAGGGGTGTCTGATACGCAGTATTTT.

The CDR3 reads CASSRGQGRDTEAFF. The CDR3 nucleotides read TGCGCCAGCAGCCGAGGACAGGGGAGGGACACTGAAGCTTTCTTT. The V gene is TRBV4-1, the J gene TRBJ1-1; TRBD1 matches 9 bases. Germline trimming cut 4 bases from V and 3 bases from J; bases unmatched to any gene: 6. This CDR3 has 15 amino acids. Per the germline V gene, CDR1 is MGHRA and CDR2 is YSYEKL.